This TCR beta chain is from a study of beta chain features in type 1 diabetes. This clone showed up just a few times. The antigen is not known. The study reverse transcribed the entire isolated RNA, so it sequenced expressed TCRB transcripts. Measured with immunoSEQ multiplex PCR; TCRdb has only the in-frame clones, and not every one. The sample lists around 260,000 clones; 24% were seen once. Study-level findings and limits: All four CD4+ subsets from Type 1 diabetes patients carried moderately but significantly shorter TCRB CDR3s.

The CDR3 sequence is 15 residues long. CDR1 is SQVTM and CDR2 is ANQGSEA in the germline V gene. Trimming removed 4 bases from V and 2 bases from J; junction bases left unmatched: 9. This TCR derives from a woman in her thirties with type 1 diabetes. V usage is TRBV29-1 and J usage is TRBJ2-3; 7 bases fit TRBD1. Sequencing used naive CD4+ T cells from blood. CDR3 residues: CSVGGVGTATDTQYF. In DNA form, the CDR3 reads TGCAGCGTTGGAGGTGTGGGGACAGCCACAGATACGCAGTATTTT.